The 18 T cell receptor beta chains listed next were all sequenced from one sample in a study of cytomegalovirus exposure and HLA in healthy donors. With 60 Vbeta and 13 Jbeta primers, the PCR was carried out. The assay was immunoSEQ multiplex PCR, and TCRdb's table has in-frame clones only and misses some. The sample holds about 130,000 clones, about four fifths seen once. What was sequenced was PBMCs. These receptors were taken from a middle-aged man in good health and CMV-seronegative.

This rearrangement joins TRBV7-9 to TRBJ2-5; 9 positions match TRBD1. This CDR3 contains 16 residues. Per the germline V gene, CDR1 is SEHNR and CDR2 is FQNEAQ (reference sequence). V was clipped by 0 bases and J by 5 bases; unmatched bases: 7. This CDR3 reads CASSLAPGQGWETQYF. CDR3 in DNA: TGTGCCAGCAGCTTAGCGCCGGGACAGGGTTGGGAGACCCAGTACTTC.

The rearrangement uses TRBV25-1 and TRBJ1-2, with a possible D match to TRBD1 (5 bases). The V and J ends lost 3 bases and 7 bases respectively, with 12 bases between them. Germline assignment: CDR1 MGHDK and CDR2 SYGVNS. The CDR3 is 13 residues long. CDR3 in DNA: TGTGCCAGCAGTGAGCCCACACAGGCTGGCTACACCTTC. Protein product: CASSEPTQAGYTF.

The chain employs TRBV5-6 and TRBJ1-5; a possible D gene is TRBD1 (5 bases). The V gene lost 2 bases and the J gene lost 0 bases, with 9 bases spanning the gap. The CDR3 loop spans 15 amino acids. Germline-derived CDR1 and CDR2 are SGHDT and YYEEEE. Written as DNA, the CDR3 is TGTGCCAGCAGCTTATCAGGGCGTAGCAATCAGCCCCAGCATTTT. Protein sequence: CASSLSGRSNQPQHF. The full variable domain, with the rest looked up from reference TRBV5-6 and TRBJ1-5, is DAGVTQSPTHLIKTRGQQVTLRCSPKSGHDTVSWYQQALGQGPQFIFQYYEEEERQRGNFPDRFSGHQFPNYSSELNVNALLLGDSALYLCASSLSGRSNQPQHFGDGTRLSIL.

V and J are TRBV7-9 and TRBJ1-4, with TRBD1 as a possible D gene (5 bases). Germline CDR1 is SEHNR and CDR2 is FQNEAQ (reference sequence). V gave up 5 bases and J gave up 12 bases, with 19 bases separating them. The CDR3 is 14 amino acids. The CDR3 region has the DNA TGTGCCAGCAGCCCAAGGCAGCTCACAGGACAACTGTTTTTT. Translation gives CASSPRQLTGQLFF.

This chain connects TRBV28 to TRBJ1-5; D ambiguous. Trimming pared 5 bases from V and 0 bases from J, leaving 11 bases between. The CDR3 consists of 15 residues. Per germline, CDR1 MDHEN and CDR2 SYDVKM. In nucleotides, the CDR3 is TGTGCCAGCAGTCCAGCAGACTCTAGCAATCAGCCCCAGCATTTT. Translation gives CASSPADSSNQPQHF.

This clone was detected only a few times. The rearrangement uses TRBV15 and TRBJ1-3; D not certain. Looked up from germline, CDR1 is LNHNV and CDR2 is YYDKDF (reference sequence). Trimming left V 1 base short and J 1 base short, with 2 bases between. CDR3 size: 13 residues. CDR3 protein: CATSRASGNTIYF. CDR3 coding DNA: TGTGCCACCAGCAGAGCTTCTGGAAACACCATATATTTT. The full variable domain, in which reference TRBV15 and TRBJ1-3 provide the parts outside the CDR3, is DAMVIQNPRYQVTQFGKPVTLSCSQTLNHNVMYWYQQKSSQAPKLLFHYYDKDFNNEADTPDNFQSRRPNTSFCFLDIRSPGLGDTAMYLCATSRASGNTIYFGEGSWLTVV.

The V call is TRBV5-6, the J call TRBJ2-1, with D perhaps matching TRBD2 (5 bases). The V and J ends lost 3 bases and 5 bases respectively, with 15 bases between them. The CDR3 has 15 residues. Germline V gene sequence: CDR1 SGHDT, CDR2 YYEEEE. The CDR3 sequence: CASSYLRGSDNEQFF. The CDR3 nucleotides read TGTGCCAGCAGCTACCTCCGGGGATCCGACAATGAGCAGTTCTTC.

The CDR3 region has the DNA TGCGCCAGCAGGTATTCGGACACTCACCCCGCGGGGGCTTATGGCTACACCTTC. Protein sequence: CASRYSDTHPAGAYGYTF. This chain connects TRBV10-1 to TRBJ1-2; D is perhaps TRBD1 (6 bases). Trimming pared 6 bases from V and 5 bases from J, leaving 28 bases between. CDR1 and CDR2 from the germline V gene are WNHNN and SYGVQD (reference sequence). The CDR3 covers 18 residues.

As concerns this clone: No conserved phenylalanine or tryptophan is present at the end of the CDR3, so a read error is the likely explanation. The DNA is left out, because the CDR3 cannot be placed on it with certainty; the CDR3 is given as TCRdb lists it. This chain uses TRBV20-1 with TRBJ2-3; the table's D call, TRBD1, was not checked against the DNA. The CDR3 contains 8 residues when both ends are counted. Germline CDR1 and CDR2: DFQATT and SNEGSKA (reference sequence). Here the CDR3 reads CSASGQGV.

The chain joins TRBV6-6 to TRBJ1-3, with TRBD1 identical over 7 bases. Looked up from germline, CDR1 is MNHNY and CDR2 is SVGAGI (reference sequence). The CDR3 extends over 15 amino acids. The junction had 14 bases not matched to a gene; V was cut back by 11 bases and J by 4 bases. CDR3 amino acids: CAGVTGDEGGNTIYF. CDR3 coding DNA: TGTGCCGGGGTCACAGGGGATGAAGGAGGAAACACCATATATTTT.

A note on this clone: The junction and the germline gene differ at one end; a read error may be behind it. V usage is TRBV28 and J usage is TRBJ1-4; D is possibly TRBD1 (6 bases). Germline V gives CDR1 MDHEN, CDR2 SYDVKM. The CDR3 runs to 15 residues. The CDR3 here is CTSSLGGANEEKLFF. The CDR3 nucleotides are TGTACCAGCAGTTTAGGGGGGGCCAATGAGGAAAAACTGTTTTTT.

The V call is TRBV30, the J call TRBJ2-7; possibly TRBD1 for D (6 bases). Trimming stripped 7 bases from V and 3 bases from J, with 10 bases between. The CDR3 runs to 11 residues. The germline V gene encodes CDR1 GTSNPN and CDR2 SVGIG (reference sequence). The CDR3 sequence: CAYRDHYEQYF. The CDR3 coding sequence is TGTGCCTACAGGGACCACTACGAGCAGTACTTC.

The chain recombines TRBV2 with TRBJ2-6; the match to TRBD1 covers 7 bases. The CDR3 totals 14 residues. The V segment lost 8 bases and the J segment 4 bases; nucleotides outside the gene matches: 5. CDR1 is SNHLY and CDR2 is FYNNEI in the germline V gene. CDR3 loop: CASLQGSGANVLTF. The CDR3 DNA is TGTGCCAGCTTACAGGGGTCCGGGGCCAACGTCCTGACTTTC.

The chain is built from TRBV7-2 and TRBJ2-7; 11 bases align to TRBD1. Germline-derived CDR1 and CDR2 are SGHTA and FQGNSA. CDR3 length: 18 amino acids. V lost 3 bases to trimming and J lost 1 base; unmatched junction nucleotides: 11. In DNA form, the CDR3 reads TGTGCCAGCAGCTTTGGACAGGGGGCAAGGGTGAGGTCCTACGAGCAGTACTTC. Translation: CASSFGQGARVRSYEQYF.

V gene TRBV7-9 combines with J gene TRBJ1-2; a weak D match, TRBD1 (6 bases). Germline CDR1 SEHNR, CDR2 FQNEAQ (reference sequence). The CDR3 has 13 amino acids. Trimming removed 5 bases from V and 6 bases from J, with 13 bases in between. CDR3 in amino acids: CASSVKGGDGYTF. CDR3 sequence (DNA): TGTGCCAGCAGCGTAAAAGGGGGGGATGGCTACACCTTC. Complete variable domain (other parts from reference TRBV7-9 and TRBJ1-2): DTGVSQNPRHKITKRGQNVTFRCDPISEHNRLYWYRQTLGQGPEFLTYFQNEAQLEKSRLLSDRFSAERPKGSFSTLEIQRTEQGDSAMYLCASSVKGGDGYTFGSGTRLTVV.

The V call is TRBV5-4, the J call TRBJ2-5; 13 nucleotides line up with TRBD2. The DNA end is a closer match to TRBJ2-7, so the J assignment may be wrong. Germline V gene data show CDR1 as SGHNT and CDR2 as YYREEE (reference sequence). The CDR3 sequence is 16 residues long. CDR3: CASSSLLAGGPNEQYF. The CDR3 DNA sequence: TGTGCCAGCAGCTCCCTACTAGCGGGGGGGCCGAACGAGCAGTACTTC.

V gene TRBV5-6 combines with J gene TRBJ2-2; 9 bases map to TRBD1. V shed 3 bases and J 6 bases; nucleotides not matched to a gene: 3. The CDR3 is 14 amino acids. Germline lookup yields CDR1 SGHDT and CDR2 YYEEEE. The DNA for the CDR3 is TGTGCCAGCAGCTGGGACAGGGCTGCCGGGGAGCTGTTTTTT. Translated, it gives CASSWDRAAGELFF.

The chain joins TRBV30 to TRBJ2-1, with 13 bases fitting TRBD2. This CDR3 has 24 amino acids. With 0 bases clipped from V and 0 bases from J, the junction kept 23 bases outside the gene matches. CDR1 and CDR2 from the germline V gene are GTSNPN and SVGIG (reference sequence). The CDR3 nucleotides read TGTGCCTGGAGTGTATGGGGGACTAGCGGGGCCAACTGGAATTATAAAAGCTCCTACAATGAGCAGTTCTTC. Encoded protein: CAWSVWGTSGANWNYKSSYNEQFF.